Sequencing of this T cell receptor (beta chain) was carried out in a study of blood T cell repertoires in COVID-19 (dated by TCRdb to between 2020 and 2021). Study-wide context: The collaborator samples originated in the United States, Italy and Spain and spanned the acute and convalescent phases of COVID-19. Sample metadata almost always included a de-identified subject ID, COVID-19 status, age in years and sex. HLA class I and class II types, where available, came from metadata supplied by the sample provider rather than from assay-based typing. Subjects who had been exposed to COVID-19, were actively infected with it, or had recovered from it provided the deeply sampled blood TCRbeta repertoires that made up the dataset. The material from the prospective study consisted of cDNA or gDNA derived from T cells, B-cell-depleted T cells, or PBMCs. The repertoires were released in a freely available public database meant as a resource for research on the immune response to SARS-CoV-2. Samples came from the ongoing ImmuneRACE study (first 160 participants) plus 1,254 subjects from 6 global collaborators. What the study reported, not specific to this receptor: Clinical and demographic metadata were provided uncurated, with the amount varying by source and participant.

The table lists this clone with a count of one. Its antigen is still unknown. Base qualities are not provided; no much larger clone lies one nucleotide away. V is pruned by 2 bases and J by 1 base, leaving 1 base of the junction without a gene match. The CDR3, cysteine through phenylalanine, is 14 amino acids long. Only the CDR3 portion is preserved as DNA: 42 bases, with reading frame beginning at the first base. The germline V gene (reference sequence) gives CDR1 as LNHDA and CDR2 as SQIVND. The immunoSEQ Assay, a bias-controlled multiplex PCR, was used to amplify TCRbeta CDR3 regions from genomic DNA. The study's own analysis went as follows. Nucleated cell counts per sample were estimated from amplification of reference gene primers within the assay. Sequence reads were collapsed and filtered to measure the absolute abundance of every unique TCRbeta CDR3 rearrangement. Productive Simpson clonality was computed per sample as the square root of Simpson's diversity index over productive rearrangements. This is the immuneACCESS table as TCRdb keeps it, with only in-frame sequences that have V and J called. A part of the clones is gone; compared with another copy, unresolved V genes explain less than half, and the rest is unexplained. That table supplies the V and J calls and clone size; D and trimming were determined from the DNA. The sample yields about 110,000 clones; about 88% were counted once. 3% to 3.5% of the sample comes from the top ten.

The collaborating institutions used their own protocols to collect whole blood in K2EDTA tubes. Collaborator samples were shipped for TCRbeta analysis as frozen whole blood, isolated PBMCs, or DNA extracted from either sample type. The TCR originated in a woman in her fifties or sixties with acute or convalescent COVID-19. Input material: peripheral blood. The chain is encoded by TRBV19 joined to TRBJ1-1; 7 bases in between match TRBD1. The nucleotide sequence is TGTGCCAGTAGTATAAACAGGGGGAACACTGAAGCTTTCTTT. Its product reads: CASSINRGNTEAFF.